The source of this T cell receptor beta chain is a study of blood T cell dynamics during melanoma immunotherapy. About the study: First-line therapy was either pembrolizumab or nivolumab with ipilimumab for metastatic melanoma.

The data were produced by immunoSEQ multiplex PCR, yet TCRdb's version contains in-frame clones alone and is incomplete. The sample lists about 6,700 clones; about 88% were seen once. This CDR3 has 14 residues. Germline V lookup: CDR1 MNHEY, CDR2 SVGAGI. The ends were cut back, 10 bases at V and 9 bases at J, with 19 bases in the middle. Documented time point: week 3, after first cycle of checkpoint inhibitor. The receptor's source is a human donor with melanoma. Some clones in this sample may be carry-over from other donors' samples. The chain combines TRBV6-5 with TRBJ1-6, with no clear D. This specimen was blood, taken from a patient treated with checkpoint blockade. This CDR3 is CATRWVRRASPLHF. For the CDR3, the DNA is TGTGCCACCCGGTGGGTTCGGCGGGCTTCACCCCTCCACTTT.